This T cell receptor beta chain is from a study of T-cell reconstitution after alpha-beta-depleted transplantation in children. For TCRbeta, the library was prepared with unique molecular identifiers. TCRdb fed the PCR reads into MiXCR, producing one record per CDR3 protein. Among a few hundred thousand distinct CDR3 sequences listed, about 23% were seen once. Germline V gene lookup returns CDR1 SQVTM and CDR2 ANQGSEA. The CDR3 is 15 residues long. The V and J ends lost 6 bases and 5 bases respectively, with 23 bases between them. The sample was PBMCs, taken before TCRalphabeta/CD19-depleted stem cell transplant. The TCR originated in a girl aged 2 to 10 with Fanconi anemia, due to receive a stem cell transplant. V is TRBV29-1 and J is TRBJ2-7; D is ambiguous. The CDR3 DNA follows: TGCAGCGTGACTCCATATCTATTTAAGGGCGACGAGCAGTACTTC. It specifies CSVTPYLFKGDEQYF.